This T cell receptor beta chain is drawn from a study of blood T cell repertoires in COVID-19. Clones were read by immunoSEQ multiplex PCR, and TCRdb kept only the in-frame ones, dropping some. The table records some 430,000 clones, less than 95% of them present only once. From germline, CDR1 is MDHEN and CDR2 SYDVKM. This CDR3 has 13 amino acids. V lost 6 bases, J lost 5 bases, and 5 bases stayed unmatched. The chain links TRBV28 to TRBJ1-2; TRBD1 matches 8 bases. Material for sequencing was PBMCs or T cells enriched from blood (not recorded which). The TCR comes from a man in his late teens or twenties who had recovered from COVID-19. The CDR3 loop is CASREGQEYGYTF. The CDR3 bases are TGTGCCAGCAGAGAGGGACAGGAATATGGCTACACCTTC.